Listed below are T cell receptor beta chains from one sample, sequenced in a study of blood T cell repertoires in COVID-19. The data were produced by immunoSEQ multiplex PCR, yet TCRdb's version contains in-frame clones alone and is incomplete. The data contain over 75,000 clones, more than 70% of them singletons. The material sequenced was peripheral blood. These receptors all stem from a woman aged 80 or over with acute or convalescent COVID-19. CDR3s include the opening cysteine and the closing phenylalanine or tryptophan. D genes are given only for firm matches. The size entry is marked missing in some rows and otherwise reads once, few, many or a size class.

.	TRBJ2-3	.	TRBV28	CASSSPAGNTDTQYF	TGTGCCAGCAGTTCCCCGGCAGGGAACACAGATACGCAGTATTTT
TRBD2	TRBJ2-1	.	TRBV7-2	CASSPTSGGANEQFF	TGTGCCAGCAGCCCGACTAGCGGGGGGGCAAATGAGCAGTTCTTC
.	TRBJ1-2	once	TRBV25-1	CASSEFQGRGGYTF	TGTGCCAGCAGTGAATTTCAGGGGAGAGGAGGCTACACCTTC
TRBD1	TRBJ1-4	.	TRBV19	CASSPRPGGNEKLFF	TGTGCCAGTAGCCCCAGGCCAGGGGGGAATGAAAAACTGTTTTTT
TRBD1	TRBJ1-1	.	TRBV7-9	CASSFTGDTEAFF	TGTGCCAGCAGCTTTACAGGGGACACTGAAGCTTTCTTT
TRBD1	TRBJ2-5	.	TRBV18	CASSPGTDYQETQYF	TGTGCCAGCTCACCCGGGACAGATTACCAAGAGACCCAGTACTTC
TRBD1	TRBJ1-6	.	TRBV7-9	CASSPTGGRNSPLHF	TGTGCCAGCAGCCCTACAGGGGGCCGTAATTCACCCCTCCACTTT
.	TRBJ2-1	.	TRBV12-1	CASSSTSGRGWNEQFF	TGTGCCAGCAGCTCCACTTCCGGGCGGGGCTGGAATGAGCAGTTCTTC
.	TRBJ1-1	.	TRBV4-1	CASSQGHNQEAEAFF	TGCGCCAGCAGCCAAGGGCACAATCAAGAGGCTGAAGCTTTCTTT
.	TRBJ2-2	.	TRBV7-9	CASRLITYTGELFF	TGTGCCAGCAGACTTATCACCTACACCGGGGAGCTGTTTTTT
TRBD1	TRBJ1-4	.	TRBV7-9	CASSSWTGQDNEKLFF	TGTGCCAGCAGCTCCTGGACAGGCCAAGATAATGAAAAACTGTTTTTT
TRBD2	TRBJ2-5	.	TRBV2	CASCRTSDIQETQYF	TGTGCCAGCTGCAGGACTAGCGACATCCAAGAGACCCAGTACTTC
TRBD2	TRBJ2-1	.	TRBV28	CATATGVGLAGGVLNEQFF	TGTGCCACCGCGACAGGGGTGGGACTAGCGGGAGGGGTCTTAAATGAGCAGTTCTTC
.	TRBJ2-1	.	TRBV18	CASTSQRGYYNEQFF	TGTGCCAGCACCAGTCAAAGGGGGTACTACAATGAGCAGTTCTTC
.	TRBJ2-1	once	TRBV2	CASNGGSYNEQFF	TGTGCCAGCAACGGCGGATCCTACAATGAGCAGTTCTTC
.	TRBJ1-6	once	TRBV30	CAWSTGKDSPLHF	TGTGCCTGGAGTACAGGGAAAGATTCACCCCTCCACTTT
.	TRBJ2-1	.	TRBV7-7	CASSRSGTSYNEQFF	TGTGCTAGCAGCCGCAGCGGAACCTCCTACAATGAGCAGTTCTTC
.	TRBJ1-1	.	TRBV27	CASSVDSLRPSNTEAFF	TGTGCCAGCAGTGTCGACAGCCTCCGACCATCGAACACTGAAGCTTTCTTT
TRBD1	TRBJ1-6	.	TRBV23-1	CASSRGQGLGNSPLHF	TGCGCCAGCAGTAGGGGACAGGGGCTTGGAAATTCACCCCTCCACTTT
TRBD1	TRBJ2-3	.	TRBV18	CASSPGTVGSTDTQYF	TGTGCCAGCTCACCAGGGACAGTCGGAAGCACAGATACGCAGTATTTT
TRBD2	TRBJ2-1	few	TRBV18	CASSPTSGYNEQFF	TGTGCCAGCTCACCGACTAGCGGCTACAATGAGCAGTTCTTC
.	TRBJ2-7	.	TRBV11-1	CASSLRQGLSEQYF	TGTGCCAGCAGCTTACGGCAGGGGCTCAGCGAGCAGTACTTC
.	TRBJ1-1	.	TRBV27	CASSLGGVDTEAFF	TGTGCCAGCAGCCTCGGGGGAGTTGACACTGAAGCTTTCTTT